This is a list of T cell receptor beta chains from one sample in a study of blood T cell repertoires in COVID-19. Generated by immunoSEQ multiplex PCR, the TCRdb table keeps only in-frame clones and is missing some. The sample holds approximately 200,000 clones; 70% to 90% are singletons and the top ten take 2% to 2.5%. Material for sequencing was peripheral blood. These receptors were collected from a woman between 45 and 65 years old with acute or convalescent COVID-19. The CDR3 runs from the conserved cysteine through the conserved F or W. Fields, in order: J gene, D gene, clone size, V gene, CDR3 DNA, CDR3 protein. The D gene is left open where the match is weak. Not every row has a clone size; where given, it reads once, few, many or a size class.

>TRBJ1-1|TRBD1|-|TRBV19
TGTGCCAGCAGGACAGGGCTAGACGGAGCTTTCTTT
CASRTGLDGAFF
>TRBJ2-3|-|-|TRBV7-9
TGTGCCAGCAGCTTAGATCGGGGGACAGATACGCAGTATTTT
CASSLDRGTDTQYF
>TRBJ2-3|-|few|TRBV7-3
TGTGCCAGCAGCTCCCAACCGACTGGGGATACGCAGTATTTT
CASSSQPTGDTQYF
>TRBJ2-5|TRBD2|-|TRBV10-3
TGTGCCATCAGTGAGCCCATTCCATCTAGCGGGGGGGCCGGAAAGACCCAGTACTTC
CAISEPIPSSGGAGKTQYF
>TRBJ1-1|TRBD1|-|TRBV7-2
TGTGCCAGCAGCTTAGGACAGGGTAGCACTGAAGCTTTCTTT
CASSLGQGSTEAFF
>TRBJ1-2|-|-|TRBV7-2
TGTGCCAGCAGCTTAGACAGGGCCCTGAACTATGGCTACACCTTC
CASSLDRALNYGYTF
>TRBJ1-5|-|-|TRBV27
TGTGCCAGCAGTACCCGACGGGGTGCGGTCCCAGCCCAGCATTTT
CASSTRRGAVPAQHF
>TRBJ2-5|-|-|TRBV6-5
TGTGCCAGCAGTTACTTACGCTCGACAGTAGGAGAGACCCAGTACTTC
CASSYLRSTVGETQYF
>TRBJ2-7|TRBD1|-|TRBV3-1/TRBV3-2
TGTGCCAGCAGCCCGACAGGGACAGGAACCTACGAGCAGTACTTC
CASSPTGTGTYEQYF
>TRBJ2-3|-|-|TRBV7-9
TGTGCCAGCAGCGCCAGTTCCGGGGATACGCAGTATTTT
CASSASSGDTQYF
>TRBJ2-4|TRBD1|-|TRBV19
TGTGCCAGTAGTAGCACAGGGGGCGGTGGGGAAAACATTCAGTACTTC
CASSSTGGGGENIQYF